The next 27 T cell receptor beta chains were all read from a single sample in a study of CD8 T cells in ankylosing spondylitis. Study results and limitations: For ankylosing spondylitis blood, a TCR beta motif of 7 to 9 highly homologous variants appeared characteristic.

Their antigens are not known. MiXCR, run by TCRdb on the 5' RACE reads, gives a single entry per CDR3 protein. The data hold 200,000 to 250,000 distinct CDR3 sequences, with 6% to 8.5% observed a single time. Material: blood, either unsorted or a sorted T cell fraction (not recorded which). The receptors originated from a male donor with ankylosing spondylitis.

The table lists this clonotype with many counts. The chain carries TRBV4-3 and TRBJ1-2; 7 bases are shared with TRBD1. This CDR3 region has 16 residues. Germline CDR1 and CDR2: LGHNA and YSLEER. V was clipped by 4 bases and J by 6 bases; unmatched bases: 14. CDR3 nucleotides: TGCGCCAGCAGCCGAGTTGACAGGGTCGGATCGGATGGCTACACCTTC. It specifies CASSRVDRVGSDGYTF.

This clonotype occurred many times. This chain links TRBV20-1 with TRBJ2-5; D tentatively reads TRBD1 or TRBD2 (5 bases each). From germline, CDR1 is DFQATT and CDR2 SNEGSKA (reference sequence). V lost 6 bases and J 3 bases, leaving 20 bases between the germline ends. This CDR3 has 15 amino acids. The CDR3 spells CSATGTELTEETQYF. As DNA, the CDR3 is TGCAGTGCCACCGGGACGGAACTAACTGAAGAGACCCAGTACTTC.

This clonotype was detected many times. The chain combines TRBV11-2 with TRBJ2-3, with D maybe TRBD2 (6 bases). Germline CDR1 is SGHAT and CDR2 is FQNNGV. The V end was cut by 4 bases, the J end by 9 bases, with 11 bases between. The CDR3 is 12 residues long. The CDR3 reads CASSSLALTQYF. DNA for the CDR3: TGTGCCAGCAGCTCACTAGCTCTCACGCAGTATTTT.

Ten or more counts support this clonotype. The V gene is TRBV12-3 or TRBV12-4, the J gene TRBJ2-5; either TRBD1 or TRBD2 may fit D (5 bases each). The CDR3 runs 16 residues. Deletions cut 6 bases from V and 0 bases from J, with 17 bases between. The CDR3 is CASSPDNWGNQETQYF. In nucleotides, the CDR3 is TGTGCCAGCAGCCCAGATAATTGGGGGAACCAAGAGACCCAGTACTTC.

This clonotype has a count of ten or more. The chain links TRBV5-6 to TRBJ2-3, with D uncertain. The V end was cut by 3 bases, the J end by 5 bases, with 13 bases between. CDR1 SGHDT and CDR2 YYEEEE come from the germline V gene. The CDR3 has 14 amino acids. CDR3 sequence: CASSYGTGLDTQYF. The CDR3, as DNA: TGTGCCAGCAGCTACGGCACGGGCCTAGATACGCAGTATTTT. The complete variable domain, with remaining parts taken from reference TRBV5-6 and TRBJ2-3, reads DAGVTQSPTHLIKTRGQQVTLRCSPKSGHDTVSWYQQALGQGPQFIFQYYEEEERQRGNFPDRFSGHQFPNYSSELNVNALLLGDSALYLCASSYGTGLDTQYFGPGTRLTVL.

This clonotype was found many times. This sequence joins TRBV7-9 and TRBJ2-1; D gene uncertain. Germline V CDR1 and CDR2: SEHNR, FQNEAQ (reference sequence). The CDR3 spans 13 residues. Between the trimmed V and J ends, which lost 5 bases and 9 bases, there was a span of 14 bases. CDR3 sequence: CASSPPAESEQFF. CDR3 nucleotide sequence: TGTGCCAGCAGCCCACCAGCTGAGAGTGAGCAGTTCTTC.

This clonotype was seen repeatedly, ten times or more. The chain has TRBV12-3 or TRBV12-4 and TRBJ1-5, with D perhaps matching TRBD1 (5 bases). Trimming removed 1 base from V and 6 bases from J, with 19 bases in between. The CDR3 runs to 17 residues. This CDR3 reads CASSLGSWDLSGQPQHF. The CDR3 DNA sequence: TGTGCCAGCAGTTTAGGATCGTGGGACCTCTCGGGTCAGCCCCAGCATTTT.

This clonotype was seen ten or more times. The rearrangement links TRBV27 to TRBJ1-2; 7 bases are shared with TRBD1. Looked up from germline, CDR1 is MNHEY and CDR2 is SMNVEV (reference sequence). The CDR3 runs 15 residues. With 2 bases clipped from V and 4 bases from J, the junction kept 7 bases outside the gene matches. DNA of the CDR3: TGTGCCAGCAGTTTACCCGGGACAGACATCTATGGCTACACCTTC. Residues: CASSLPGTDIYGYTF.

This clonotype was detected many times. The V call is TRBV4-3, the J call TRBJ2-5, with D perhaps matching TRBD1 or TRBD2 (5 bases each). Germline V gives CDR1 LGHNA, CDR2 YSLEER. The CDR3 totals 15 residues. V was shortened by 3 bases and J by 1 base, with 12 bases between the two germline ends. This chain's CDR3 is CASSQGSGLQETQYF. CDR3 in DNA: TGCGCCAGCAGCCAGGGGTCGGGGCTCCAAGAGACCCAGTACTTC.

This clonotype was detected only a few times. The CDR3 spells CATSTPAGSPLHF. The DNA of the CDR3 is TGTGCCACCAGCACTCCGGCGGGTTCACCCCTCCACTTT. The chain uses TRBV15 and TRBJ1-6; D gene uncertain. Trimming left V 4 bases short and J 9 bases short, with 10 bases between. This CDR3 has 13 residues. Looked up from germline, CDR1 is LNHNV and CDR2 is YYDKDF (reference sequence).

The rearrangement joins TRBV7-9 to TRBJ2-3; possible D gene TRBD1, 6 bases. V shed 0 bases and J shed 8 bases, with 15 bases lying between them. Germline-derived CDR1 and CDR2 are SEHNR and FQNEAQ (reference sequence). The CDR3 length is 15 residues. CDR3 in amino acids: CASSLAQGYEGTQYF. CDR3 sequence (DNA): TGTGCCAGCAGCTTAGCCCAGGGGTATGAGGGTACGCAGTATTTT.

This clonotype was seen a few times. The chain is built from TRBV5-5 and TRBJ1-5; TRBD1 is a possible D gene (6 bases). This CDR3 has 14 residues. Germline CDR1 and CDR2: SGHKS and YYEKEE (reference sequence). V dropped 2 bases and J dropped 5 bases, with 11 bases sitting between them. In DNA form, the CDR3 reads TGTGCCAGCAGCTTTGAGGGGGGCCATCAGCCCCAGCATTTT. This sequence encodes CASSFEGGHQPQHF.

This clonotype has just a few counts. DNA for the CDR3: TGTGCCAGCAGCTCAAACTTACAGCTACTGAGCTCCTACGAGCAGTACTTC. This gives the protein CASSSNLQLLSSYEQYF. The chain joins TRBV28 to TRBJ2-7; no reliable D call. The length of the CDR3 is 17 residues. Between the trimmed V and J ends, which lost 6 bases and 0 bases, there was a span of 21 bases. Germline assignment: CDR1 MDHEN and CDR2 SYDVKM.

The CDR3 bases are TGTGCCAGCAGTTACGGGACACTCTACGAGCAGTACTTC. Translated: CASSYGTLYEQYF. The V gene is TRBV12-3 or TRBV12-4, the J gene TRBJ2-7, with D tentatively TRBD1 (6 bases). The CDR3 sequence is 13 residues long. Trimming shortened V by 4 bases and J by 3 bases, and 10 bases separated the two germline ends.

This clonotype was seen many times. CDR3 in DNA: TGTGCCAGCAGCCCCGGCTCTTTGAGCTCCTACGAGCAGTACTTC. This gives the protein CASSPGSLSSYEQYF. The V and J genes are TRBV6-2 or TRBV6-3 and TRBJ2-7, with no clear D. V shed 6 bases and J shed 0 bases, with 15 bases lying between them. CDR3 length equals 15 residues. Germline CDR1 and CDR2: MNHEY and SVGEGT.

The rearrangement links TRBV12-3 or TRBV12-4 to TRBJ2-3, with TRBD1 matching over 7 bases. After removal of 3 bases from V and 4 bases from J, the junction contained 4 bases not matched to a gene. CDR3 length: 14 residues. The CDR3, as DNA: TGTGCCAGCAGTTTGACAGGGTTCTCAGATACGCAGTATTTT. Its protein is CASSLTGFSDTQYF.

This clonotype showed up many times. The CDR3 region has the DNA TGCAGTGCTAGTGTCCCCTACACTGAAGCTTTCTTT. This gives the protein CSASVPYTEAFF. The V call is TRBV20-1, the J call TRBJ1-1; the D is unclear. Trimming stripped 3 bases from V and 3 bases from J, with 8 bases between. CDR1 is DFQATT, CDR2 SNEGSKA, per germline (reference sequence). The CDR3 spans 12 residues.

This clonotype has at least ten counts. The chain links TRBV5-6 to TRBJ2-1, with D possibly matching TRBD2 (6 bases). Trimming stripped 6 bases from V and 0 bases from J, with 10 bases between. This CDR3 region has 14 residues. CDR1 is SGHDT and CDR2 is YYEEEE in the germline V gene. For the CDR3, the DNA is TGTGCCAGCATCGATAGCGGCTCCTACAATGAGCAGTTCTTC. This gives the protein CASIDSGSYNEQFF.

This clonotype was seen a few times. J is TRBJ2-6 and V is TRBV6-1; D remains unclear. The CDR3 sequence is 15 residues long. CDR1 and CDR2 (germline): MNHNS, SASEGT. Trimming cost V 1 base and J 2 bases, with 6 bases left between them. The CDR3 loop is CASSEVLAGANVLTF. CDR3 coding DNA: TGTGCCAGCAGTGAAGTGCTAGCTGGGGCCAACGTCCTGACTTTC.

This clonotype was found a few times. The chain links TRBV30 to TRBJ1-4, with 9 bases identical to TRBD1. This CDR3 spans 14 amino acids. With 7 bases clipped from V and 5 bases from J, the junction kept 8 bases outside the gene matches. The germline V gene has CDR1 GTSNPN and CDR2 SVGIG (reference sequence). Written as DNA, the CDR3 is TGTGCCTCTTGGGGGACAGGGCCAAATGAAAAACTGTTTTTT. Translated: CASWGTGPNEKLFF.

There are a few counts of this clonotype. V and J are TRBV10-3 and TRBJ2-5; D gene unclear. Germline CDR1 ENHRY, CDR2 SYGVKD. V was clipped by 2 bases and J by 0 bases, with 4 bases between them. The CDR3 runs 13 residues. CDR3 bases: TGTGCCATCAGTGAGAACGACCAAGAGACCCAGTACTTC. Translating it yields CAISENDQETQYF.

This clonotype came up many times. V and J are TRBV6-5 and TRBJ2-3, with D possibly matching TRBD2 (6 bases). Germline V gives CDR1 MNHEY, CDR2 SVGAGI. V was trimmed by 2 bases and J by 4 bases, leaving 10 bases between them. This CDR3 has 14 amino acids. CDR3 coding DNA: TGTGCCAGCAGTTACACTAGCTACGCAGATACGCAGTATTTT. It translates to CASSYTSYADTQYF.

This clonotype came up many times. V and J are TRBV4-2 and TRBJ1-5, with 10 bases that match TRBD1. CDR3 size: 17 residues. The germline V gene encodes CDR1 LGHNA and CDR2 YNFKEQ. V dropped 1 base and J dropped 3; count of bases not matched to a gene: 6. The CDR3 loop is CASSQAWTGGPNQPQHF. CDR3 in DNA: TGTGCCAGCAGCCAAGCCTGGACAGGGGGTCCCAATCAGCCCCAGCATTTT.

This clonotype was seen many times. The chain joins TRBV7-8 to TRBJ2-3; TRBD2 aligns across 9 bases. Trimming cost V 1 base and J 0 bases; bases outside gene matches: 5. This CDR3 is 17 amino acids long. Germline V gene sequence: CDR1 SGHVS, CDR2 FQNEAQ. The CDR3: CASSLEPSGVSTDTQYF. CDR3 DNA sequence: TGTGCCAGCAGCTTAGAACCTAGCGGGGTTAGCACAGATACGCAGTATTTT. Together with reference TRBV7-8 and TRBJ2-3, the CDR3 gives the full variable domain: GAGVSQSPRYKVAKRGQDVALRCDPISGHVSLFWYQQALGQGPEFLTYFQNEAQLDKSGLPSDRFFAERPEGSVSTLKIQRTQQEDSAVYLCASSLEPSGVSTDTQYFGPGTRLTVL.

The sample holds many counts of this clonotype. This sequence joins TRBV6-4 and TRBJ2-2; maybe TRBD2 (6 bases). This CDR3 spans 15 amino acids. The V gene lost 3 bases and the J gene lost 4 bases, with 12 bases spanning the gap. Germline V gene data show CDR1 as MRHNA and CDR2 as SNTAGT. As DNA, the CDR3 is TGTGCCAGCAGTGAAGGGCTAGCGAGCACCGGGGAGCTGTTTTTT. Amino acids: CASSEGLASTGELFF.

Ten or more counts support this clonotype. This chain connects TRBV5-1 to TRBJ2-2; D possibly matches TRBD1 or TRBD2 (5 bases each). This CDR3 comprises 14 residues. V shed 5 bases and J shed 4 bases, with 12 bases lying between them. Germline CDR1 is SGHRS and CDR2 is YFSETQ. CDR3 in DNA: TGCGCCAGCAGATGGGGGTTTGGCACCGGGGAGCTGTTTTTT. Translation gives CASRWGFGTGELFF.

This clonotype was observed at least ten times. The V gene is TRBV29-1, the J gene TRBJ2-7, with 7 positions matching TRBD2. V was pared by 7 bases and J by 6 bases, with 12 bases of the junction left unmatched. Germline V gene sequence: CDR1 SQVTM, CDR2 ANQGSEA. The CDR3 has 13 amino acids. CDR3 sequence (DNA): TGCAGCGGACCGTGGGAGGGTTCAGTCGAGCAGTACTTC. It encodes CSGPWEGSVEQYF.